This T cell receptor (beta chain) was retrieved from a study of glioma-infiltrating T cells after dendritic cell vaccination. Time point defined: after dendritic cell vaccination, including at tumor progression/relapse. Assay: immunoSEQ multiplex PCR; the TCRdb copy retains only in-frame clones and omits some. The sample comprises some 58,000 clones, under 90% of which are singletons, and about 8.1% rests with the top ten. Comment on this clone: This sample also contains other DNA sequences that code for the same CDR3.

Germline CDR1 MNHNY, CDR2 SVGAGI (reference sequence). Trimming removed 0 bases from V and 8 bases from J, with 8 bases in between. The CDR3 is 14 amino acids. V usage is TRBV6-6 and J usage is TRBJ1-6; D is undetermined. The clonotype was recovered from a human donor with glioblastoma. Sample: blood, taken after dendritic cell vaccination. The CDR3 reads CASSYSGSDSPLHF. CDR3 nucleotide sequence: TGTGCCAGCAGTTACTCCGGGAGCGATTCACCCCTCCACTTT.